This paragraph reports one TCR beta chain. The count of this clone is one. This clone's antigen is unknown. No quality values exist for individual bases; no much larger clone is one base distant. Taken from the germline V gene (reference sequence), the CDR1 and CDR2 loops are MNHNY and SVGAGI. The CDR3 has 13 amino acids, counting the end cysteine and phenylalanine. Kept here is only the CDR3 DNA, which spans 39 bases and is read in frame from base 1. Trimming removed 4 bases from V and 6 bases from J; the gene matches leave 4 bases unexplained. The data originate from a study of blood T cell repertoires in COVID-19 (dated by TCRdb to the early 2020s). About the full investigation: Collaborator samples came from the United States, Italy and Spain and covered acute and convalescent phases of COVID-19. The material from the prospective study consisted of cDNA or gDNA derived from T cells, B-cell-depleted T cells, or PBMCs. The dataset comprised deeply sampled blood TCRbeta repertoires from subjects exposed to, actively infected with, or recovered from COVID-19. The repertoires were released in a freely available public database meant as a resource for research on the immune response to SARS-CoV-2. The samples were drawn from the first 160 participants of the ongoing ImmuneRACE study and from 1,254 subjects provided by 6 global collaborators. The sample metadata nearly always contained a de-identified subject ID, COVID-19 status, age in years and sex. Where available, HLA class I and class II types were obtained from metadata supplied by the sample provider rather than from assay-based typing. The paper as a whole reports these results and caveats: The amount of clinical and demographic metadata varied by source and participant and was provided uncurated.

TCRbeta CDR3 regions were amplified from genomic DNA using the immunoSEQ Assay, a bias-controlled multiplex PCR. Processing in the source paper ran as follows. The number of nucleated cells in each sample was estimated from the amplification of reference gene primers within the assay. Sequence reads were collapsed and filtered to measure the absolute abundance of every unique TCRbeta CDR3 rearrangement. For each sample, productive Simpson clonality was calculated as the square root of Simpson's diversity index across productive rearrangements. Drawn from immuneACCESS, this table holds only the in-frame rearrangements with V and J called that TCRdb kept. Clones are partly lost; checked studies trace under half to an unresolved V gene and leave the rest unexplained. The DNA gave D and trimming, while V, J and clone size come from that table. Within this sample are roughly 100,000 clones, with 70% to 90% of them counted one time only. The top ten hold around 3.3% of the sample.

Whole blood was collected in K2EDTA tubes by collaborating institutions according to the institutions' own protocols. For TCRbeta analysis, collaborator samples were shipped as frozen whole blood, as isolated PBMCs, or as DNA extracted from either sample type. Sequenced sample: peripheral blood. The chain joins TRBV6-6 to TRBJ1-2; the junction holds 8 bases that match TRBD1. This sequence originates from a man aged 45-65 years in a cohort sampled during active COVID-19. In nucleotides, the sequence is TGTGCCAGCAGTTCACAGGGGGGGGATGGCTACACCTTC. This sequence encodes CASSSQGGDGYTF.